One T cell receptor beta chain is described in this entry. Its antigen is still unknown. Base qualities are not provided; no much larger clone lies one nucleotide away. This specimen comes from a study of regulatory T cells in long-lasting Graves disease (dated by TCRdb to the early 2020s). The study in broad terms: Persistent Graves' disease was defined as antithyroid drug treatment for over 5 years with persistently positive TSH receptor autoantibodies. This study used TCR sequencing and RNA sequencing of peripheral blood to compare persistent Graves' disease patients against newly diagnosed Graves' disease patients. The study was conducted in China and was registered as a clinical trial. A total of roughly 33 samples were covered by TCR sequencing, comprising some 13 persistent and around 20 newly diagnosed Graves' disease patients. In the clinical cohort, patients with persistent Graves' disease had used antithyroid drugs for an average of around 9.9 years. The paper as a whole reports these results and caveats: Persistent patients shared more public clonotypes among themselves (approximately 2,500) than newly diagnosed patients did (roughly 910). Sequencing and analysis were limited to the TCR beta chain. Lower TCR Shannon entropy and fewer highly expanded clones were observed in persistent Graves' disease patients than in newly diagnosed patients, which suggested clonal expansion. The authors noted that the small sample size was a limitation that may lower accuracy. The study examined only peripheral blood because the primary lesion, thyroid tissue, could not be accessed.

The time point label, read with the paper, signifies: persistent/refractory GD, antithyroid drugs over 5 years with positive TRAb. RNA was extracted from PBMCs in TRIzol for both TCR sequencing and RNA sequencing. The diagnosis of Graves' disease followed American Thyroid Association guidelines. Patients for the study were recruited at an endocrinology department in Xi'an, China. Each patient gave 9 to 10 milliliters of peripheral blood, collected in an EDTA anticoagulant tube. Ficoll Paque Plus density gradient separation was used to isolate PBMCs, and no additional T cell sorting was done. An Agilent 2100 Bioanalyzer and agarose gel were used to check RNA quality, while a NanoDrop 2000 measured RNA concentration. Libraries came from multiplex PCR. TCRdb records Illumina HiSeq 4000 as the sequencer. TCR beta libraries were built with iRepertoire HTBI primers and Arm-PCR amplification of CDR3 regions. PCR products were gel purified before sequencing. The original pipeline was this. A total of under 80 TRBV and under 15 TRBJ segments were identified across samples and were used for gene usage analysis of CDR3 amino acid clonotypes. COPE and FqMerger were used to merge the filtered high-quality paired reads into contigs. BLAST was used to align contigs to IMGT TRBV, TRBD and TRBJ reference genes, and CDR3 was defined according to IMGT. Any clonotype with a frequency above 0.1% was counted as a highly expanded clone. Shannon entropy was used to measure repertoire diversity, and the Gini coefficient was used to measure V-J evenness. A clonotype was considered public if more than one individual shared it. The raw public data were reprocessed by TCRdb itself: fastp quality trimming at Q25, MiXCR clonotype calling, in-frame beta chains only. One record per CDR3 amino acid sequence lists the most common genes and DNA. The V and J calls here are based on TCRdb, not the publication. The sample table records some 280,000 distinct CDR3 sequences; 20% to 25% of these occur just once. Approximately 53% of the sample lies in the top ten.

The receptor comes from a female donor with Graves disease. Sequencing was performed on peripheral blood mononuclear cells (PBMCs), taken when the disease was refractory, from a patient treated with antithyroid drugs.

The DNA is as follows: TGTGCCAGCAGCTTAAATGGAGGGGGACTGGGAGAGCAGTACTTC. It translates as CASSLNGGGLGEQYF. This sequence uses TRBV7-2 and TRBJ2-7; the D segment might be TRBD1 or TRBD2, since each matches 6 bases. Including cysteine and phenylalanine, the CDR3 has 15 amino acids. Kept here is only the CDR3 DNA, which spans 45 bases and is read in frame from base 1. Reading the germline V gene gives CDR1 SGHTA and CDR2 FQGNSA. V loses 2 bases, J loses 7 bases, and the germline ends lie 18 bases apart. The entire variable domain, with the stretches around the CDR3 drawn from the reference TRBV7-2 and TRBJ2-7 proteins, is GAGVSQSPSNKVTEKGKDVELRCDPISGHTALYWYRQSLGQGLEFLIYFQGNSAPDKSGLPSDRFSAERTGGSVSTLTIQRTQQEDSAVYLCASSLNGGGLGEQYFGPGTRLTVT.